Included here is one T cell receptor (beta chain) sequence, with context. Because the CDR3 is missing its conserved closing phenylalanine or tryptophan, this is likely a read error. No DNA is shown, since the ends of the CDR3 on it are uncertain; the CDR3 is the one TCRdb lists. The sample is drawn from a study of CDR3 diversity in severe acne. TCRdb re-called the PCR reads through MiXCR, storing one row per CDR3 protein. The sample has approximately 90,000 distinct CDR3 sequences, about 52% seen once; the top ten hold roughly 9.1%. Counting both end residues, the CDR3 totals 8 amino acids. Germline assignment: CDR1 SEHNR and CDR2 FQNEAQ (reference sequence).

Source material: blood. The TCR was taken from a male donor in good health, serving as a control. V is TRBV7-9 and J is TRBJ1-1; the table's D gene call, TRBD1, was not cross checked with the DNA. The CDR3 sequence is CASSESRT.